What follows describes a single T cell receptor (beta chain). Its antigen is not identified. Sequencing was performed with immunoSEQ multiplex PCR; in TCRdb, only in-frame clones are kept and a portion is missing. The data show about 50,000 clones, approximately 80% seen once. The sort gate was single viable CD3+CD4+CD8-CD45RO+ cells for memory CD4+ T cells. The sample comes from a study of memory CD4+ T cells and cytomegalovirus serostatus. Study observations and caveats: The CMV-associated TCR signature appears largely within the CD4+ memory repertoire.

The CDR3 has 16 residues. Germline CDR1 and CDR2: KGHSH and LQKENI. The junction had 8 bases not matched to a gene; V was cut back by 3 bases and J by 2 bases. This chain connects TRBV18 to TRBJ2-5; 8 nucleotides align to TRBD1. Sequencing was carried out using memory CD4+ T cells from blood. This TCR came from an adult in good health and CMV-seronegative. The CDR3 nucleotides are TGTGCCAGCTCACCCAACGTAGGGGACAGGCAAGAGACCCAGTACTTC. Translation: CASSPNVGDRQETQYF.